This TCR beta chain originates from a study of human T cells and chemical hapten exposure. Study details: Donors were sensitized with 2% DPC on the upper inner arm.

This clonotype was seen more than once but under ten times. Time point described: patch test 2, 6 weeks after DPC sensitization. Treatment: therapeutic diphenylcyclopropenone sensitization with weekly scalp DPC. TCRdb re-called the RACE reads with MiXCR, one entry per CDR3 protein. Among 27,000 or so distinct CDR3 sequences listed, more than 8% were seen once. This material consisted of whole blood, taken in connection with sensitization to the hapten diphenylcyclopropenone (DPC). This clonotype originated in a man aged 30 to 45 with alopecia areata. Some clones in this sample may be carry-over from other donors' samples.

The CDR3 here is CASSSEGKGGEKLFF. The CDR3 DNA follows: TGTGCCAGCAGCTCCGAAGGGAAGGGGGGAGAAAAACTGTTTTTT. The chain couples TRBV28 to TRBJ1-4; the D gene is possibly TRBD1 (6 bases). There are 15 residues in the CDR3. Germline values: CDR1 MDHEN, CDR2 SYDVKM. Trimming stripped 6 bases from V and 8 bases from J, with 19 bases between.